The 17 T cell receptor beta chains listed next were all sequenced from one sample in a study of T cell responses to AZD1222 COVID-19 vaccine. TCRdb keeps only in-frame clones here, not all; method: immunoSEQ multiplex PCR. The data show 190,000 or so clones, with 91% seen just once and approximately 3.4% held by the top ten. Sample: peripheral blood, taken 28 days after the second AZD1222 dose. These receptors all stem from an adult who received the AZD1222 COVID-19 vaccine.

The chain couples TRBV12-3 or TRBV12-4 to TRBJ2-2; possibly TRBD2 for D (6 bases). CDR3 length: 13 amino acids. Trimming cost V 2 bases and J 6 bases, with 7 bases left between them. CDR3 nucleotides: TGTGCCAGCAGTTTAACTAGCCCCGGGGAGCTGTTTTTT. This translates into CASSLTSPGELFF.

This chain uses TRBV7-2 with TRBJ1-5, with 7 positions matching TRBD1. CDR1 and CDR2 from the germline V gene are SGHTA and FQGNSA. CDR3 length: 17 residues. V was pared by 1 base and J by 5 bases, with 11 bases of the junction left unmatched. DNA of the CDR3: TGTGCCAGCAGCTTAGTACGGCGGCAGGGGGGAGATCAGCCCCAGCATTTT. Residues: CASSLVRRQGGDQPQHF.

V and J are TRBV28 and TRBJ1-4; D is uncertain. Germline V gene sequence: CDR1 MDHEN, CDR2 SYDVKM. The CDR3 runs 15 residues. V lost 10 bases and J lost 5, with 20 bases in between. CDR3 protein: CATRGETARNEKLFF. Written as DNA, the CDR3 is TGTGCCACTCGCGGGGAGACCGCGAGAAATGAAAAACTGTTTTTT.

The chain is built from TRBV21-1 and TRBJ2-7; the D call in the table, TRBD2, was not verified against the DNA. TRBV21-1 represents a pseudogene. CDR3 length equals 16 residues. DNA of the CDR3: TGTGCCAGCAGCAAAAAAACTAGCGGGGGCCCCTACGAGCAGTACTTC. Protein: CASSKKTSGGPYEQYF.

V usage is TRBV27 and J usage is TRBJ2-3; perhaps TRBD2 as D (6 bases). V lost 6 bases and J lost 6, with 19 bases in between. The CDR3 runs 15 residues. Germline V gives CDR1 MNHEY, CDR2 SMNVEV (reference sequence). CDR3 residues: CASSPPNSGWDTQYF. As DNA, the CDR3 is TGTGCCAGCAGCCCCCCGAACAGCGGGTGGGATACGCAGTATTTT.

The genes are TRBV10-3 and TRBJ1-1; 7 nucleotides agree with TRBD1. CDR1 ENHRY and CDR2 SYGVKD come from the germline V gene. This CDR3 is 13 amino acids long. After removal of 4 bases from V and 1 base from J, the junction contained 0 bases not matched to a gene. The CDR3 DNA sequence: TGTGCCATCAGTGGGACAGGGAACACTGAAGCTTTCTTT. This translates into CAISGTGNTEAFF.

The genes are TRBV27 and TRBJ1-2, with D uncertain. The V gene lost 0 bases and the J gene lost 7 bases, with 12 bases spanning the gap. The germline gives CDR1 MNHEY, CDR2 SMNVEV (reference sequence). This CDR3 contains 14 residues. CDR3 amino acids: CASSLSGRRSGYTF. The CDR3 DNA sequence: TGTGCCAGCAGTTTATCAGGAAGGAGAAGTGGCTACACCTTC.

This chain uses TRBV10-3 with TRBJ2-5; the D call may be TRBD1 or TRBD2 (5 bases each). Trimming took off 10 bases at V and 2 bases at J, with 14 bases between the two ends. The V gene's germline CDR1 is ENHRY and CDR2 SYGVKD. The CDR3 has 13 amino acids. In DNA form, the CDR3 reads TGTGCCACCGCCGGGACGCTACAAGAGACCCAGTACTTC. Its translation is CATAGTLQETQYF.

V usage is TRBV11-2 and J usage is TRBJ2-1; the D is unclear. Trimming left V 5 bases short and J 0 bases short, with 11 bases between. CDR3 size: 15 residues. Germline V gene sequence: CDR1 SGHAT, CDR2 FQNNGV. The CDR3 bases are TGTGCCAGCAGCAGCATCTCGGGCTCCTACAATGAGCAGTTCTTC. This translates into CASSSISGSYNEQFF.

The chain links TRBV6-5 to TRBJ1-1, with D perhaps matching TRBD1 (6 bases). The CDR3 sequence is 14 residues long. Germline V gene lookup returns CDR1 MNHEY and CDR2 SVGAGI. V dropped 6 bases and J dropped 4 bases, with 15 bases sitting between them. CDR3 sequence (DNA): TGTGCCAGCAGGTCACAGGGTGGAAGCACTGAAGCTTTCTTT. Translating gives CASRSQGGSTEAFF.

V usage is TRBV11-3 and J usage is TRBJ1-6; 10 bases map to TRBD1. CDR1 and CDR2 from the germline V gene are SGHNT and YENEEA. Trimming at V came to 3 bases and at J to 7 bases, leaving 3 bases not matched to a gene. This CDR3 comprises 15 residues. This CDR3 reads CASSFQGQGNSPLHF. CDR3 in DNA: TGTGCCAGCAGCTTCCAGGGACAGGGGAATTCACCCCTCCACTTT.

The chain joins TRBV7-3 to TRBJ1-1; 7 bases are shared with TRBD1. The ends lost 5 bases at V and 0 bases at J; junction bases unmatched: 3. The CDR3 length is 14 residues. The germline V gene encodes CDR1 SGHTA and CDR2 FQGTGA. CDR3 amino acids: CASSRDSMNTEAFF. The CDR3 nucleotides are TGTGCCAGCAGCCGGGACAGCATGAACACTGAAGCTTTCTTT.

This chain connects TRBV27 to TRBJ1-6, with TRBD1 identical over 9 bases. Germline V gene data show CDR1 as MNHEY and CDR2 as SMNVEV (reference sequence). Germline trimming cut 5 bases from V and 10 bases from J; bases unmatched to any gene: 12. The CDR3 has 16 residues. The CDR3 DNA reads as TGTGCCAGCAGTATAGACAGGGGGAAGGCTTGGTCACCCCTCCACTTT. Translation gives CASSIDRGKAWSPLHF.

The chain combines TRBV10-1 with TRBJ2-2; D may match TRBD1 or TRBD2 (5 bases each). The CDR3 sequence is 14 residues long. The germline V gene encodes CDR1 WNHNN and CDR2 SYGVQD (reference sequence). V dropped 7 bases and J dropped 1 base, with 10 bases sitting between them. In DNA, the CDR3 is TGCGCCAGCATGAGGGACCTGAACACCGGGGAGCTGTTTTTT. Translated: CASMRDLNTGELFF.

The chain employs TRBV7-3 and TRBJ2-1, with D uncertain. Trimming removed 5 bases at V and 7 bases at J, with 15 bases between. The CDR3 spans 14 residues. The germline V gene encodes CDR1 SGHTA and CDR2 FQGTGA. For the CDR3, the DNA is TGTGCCAGCAGCCCGATCGACGGGCCGAATGAGCAGTTCTTC. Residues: CASSPIDGPNEQFF. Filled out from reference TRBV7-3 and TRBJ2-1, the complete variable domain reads GAGVSQTPSNKVTEKGKYVELRCDPISGHTALYWYRQSLGQGPEFLIYFQGTGAADDSGLPNDRFFAVRPEGSVSTLKIQRTERGDSAVYLCASSPIDGPNEQFFGPGTRLTVL.

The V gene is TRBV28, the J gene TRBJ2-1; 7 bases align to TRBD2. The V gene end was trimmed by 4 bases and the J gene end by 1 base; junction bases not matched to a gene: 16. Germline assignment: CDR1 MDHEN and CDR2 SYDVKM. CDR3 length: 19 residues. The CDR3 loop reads CASSSPPRSARGSYNEQFF. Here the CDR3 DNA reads TGTGCCAGCAGTTCTCCCCCACGGAGTGCGCGGGGGTCCTACAATGAGCAGTTCTTC.

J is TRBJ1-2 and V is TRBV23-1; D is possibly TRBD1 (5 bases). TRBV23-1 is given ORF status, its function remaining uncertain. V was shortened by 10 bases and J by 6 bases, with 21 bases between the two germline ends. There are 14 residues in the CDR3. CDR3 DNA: TGCGCCAACACTTGGGTCAGGGATTCGGATGGCTACACCTTC. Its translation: CANTWVRDSDGYTF.